Listed below are T cell receptor beta chains from one sample, sequenced in a study of CD8 T cells in Susac syndrome. In TCRdb, the immunoSEQ multiplex PCR reads were re-called with MiXCR into one record per CDR3 protein. The sample has around 150,000 distinct CDR3 sequences, just under 95% seen once. Source material: CD4+ T cells from PBMCs. All receptors derive from a human donor with Susac syndrome. Each CDR3 is given with its conserved first and last residue. D genes are given only for firm matches. The size entry is marked missing in some rows and otherwise reads once, few, many or a size class.

TRBD1	14	TRBV6-4	NA	TRBJ2-3	CASSPQGALDTQYF	TGTGCCAGCAGTCCACAGGGGGCATTGGATACGCAGTATTTT
TRBD1	18	TRBV5-1	NA	TRBJ1-4	CASSPGTGWAPTNEKLFF	TGCGCCAGCAGCCCCGGGACAGGTTGGGCGCCGACTAATGAAAAACTGTTTTTT
NA	13	TRBV4-1	NA	TRBJ1-2	CASSQSTTGGYTF	TGCGCCAGCAGCCAATCGACCACTGGGGGCTACACCTTC
NA	13	TRBV21-1	NA	TRBJ2-3	CASSKVRTDTQYF	TGTGCCAGCAGCAAAGTGAGAACAGATACGCAGTATTTT
NA	15	TRBV30	NA	TRBJ1-2	CAWSVRGRDNYGYTF	TGTGCCTGGAGTGTACGAGGAAGAGATAACTATGGCTACACCTTC
NA	15	TRBV7-2	NA	TRBJ1-2	CASSPLGSRHYGYTF	TGTGCCAGCAGCCCATTGGGCAGCCGCCACTATGGCTACACCTTC
NA	15	TRBV29-1	NA	TRBJ2-3	CSVEEGGANTDTQYF	TGCAGCGTTGAAGAGGGGGGGGCCAACACAGATACGCAGTATTTT
NA	13	TRBV18	few	TRBJ2-5	CASSLTRQETQYF	TGTGCCAGCTCACTAACACGTCAAGAGACCCAGTACTTC
NA	15	TRBV5-1	NA	TRBJ1-2	CASSLESGGVYGYTF	TGCGCCAGCAGCTTGGAGTCCGGGGGCGTCTATGGCTACACCTTC
NA	16	TRBV5-4	NA	TRBJ2-3	CASSLEAADYTNTQYF	TGTGCCAGCAGCTTGGAAGCAGCGGATTACACAAATACGCAGTATTTT
NA	17	TRBV4-1	NA	TRBJ1-1	CASSQDWAGLRNTEAFF	TGCGCCAGCAGCCAAGATTGGGCAGGGCTTAGAAACACTGAAGCTTTCTTT
NA	13	TRBV7-2	NA	TRBJ2-5	CASSRVWVETQYF	TGTGCCAGCAGCAGGGTGTGGGTGGAGACCCAGTACTTC
NA	14	TRBV2	NA	TRBJ1-5	CASRGRMGNQPQHF	TGTGCCAGCAGAGGGAGGATGGGCAATCAGCCCCAGCATTTT
NA	15	TRBV30	NA	TRBJ1-5	CAWSVAGASDQPQHF	TGTGCCTGGAGTGTCGCCGGGGCGAGCGATCAGCCCCAGCATTTT
NA	15	TRBV4-2	NA	TRBJ2-7	CASSQSDSELNEQYF	TGTGCCAGCAGCCAATCGGACAGCGAGCTAAACGAGCAGTACTTC
NA	15	TRBV20-1	once	TRBJ2-3	CSARGMGKRADTQYF	TGCAGTGCTAGAGGAATGGGGAAGCGGGCAGATACGCAGTATTTT
TRBD1	17	TRBV5-1	NA	TRBJ2-2	CASSLGGQGANTGELFF	TGCGCCAGCAGCTTGGGAGGACAGGGAGCTAACACCGGGGAGCTGTTTTTT